The 26 T cell receptor beta chains below all came from one sample that was sequenced in a study of blood T cells in healthy people across ages. A second PCR of about 6 to 11 cycles used a sample-barcoded 5' primer and a J-beta primer mix. TCRdb re-called the 5' RACE reads with MiXCR, one entry per CDR3 protein. The sample holds around 780,000 distinct CDR3 sequences, about 61% seen once. The sequenced material came from blood. The receptors were sampled from a man in his forties in good health.

V usage is TRBV29-1 and J usage is TRBJ1-2; D uncertain. The CDR3 is 14 residues long. V was cut by 1 base and J by 4 bases, with 13 bases left in between. Germline CDR1 is SQVTM and CDR2 is ANQGSEA. CDR3 nucleotide sequence: TGCAGCGTTGAAGGGACGGGCTCGGGCTATGGCTACACCTTC. The encoded protein is CSVEGTGSGYGYTF.

The V gene is TRBV28, the J gene TRBJ2-1, with 9 positions matching TRBD1. The CDR3 sequence is 14 residues long. Germline lookup yields CDR1 MDHEN and CDR2 SYDVKM. V was pared by 8 bases and J by 4 bases, with 6 bases of the junction left unmatched. The CDR3 reads CASGGDRVYNEQFF. The CDR3 DNA reads as TGTGCCAGCGGGGGGGACAGGGTTTACAATGAGCAGTTCTTC.

The chain joins TRBV27 to TRBJ1-2, with unresolved D. The CDR3 extends over 14 amino acids. Germline values: CDR1 MNHEY, CDR2 SMNVEV (reference sequence). The ends were cut back, 2 bases at V and 5 bases at J, with 12 bases in the middle. CDR3 DNA: TGTGCCAGCAGTTTAAGTGTCAGCCGTTATGGCTACACCTTC. Translating it yields CASSLSVSRYGYTF.

J is TRBJ1-5 and V is TRBV10-3; 7 nucleotides line up with TRBD1. The CDR3 covers 18 residues. Germline CDR1 is ENHRY and CDR2 is SYGVKD. The V and J ends lost 0 bases and 6 bases, in that order; junction bases with no gene match: 14. The CDR3 nucleotides are TGTGCCATCAGTGAGTCGTTGGTTCTTAGGGGGCTTGGTCAGCCCCAGCATTTT. Translation: CAISESLVLRGLGQPQHF.

This clonotype has only a few counts. The chain recombines TRBV7-2 with TRBJ2-3; 8 bases agree with TRBD2. Germline values: CDR1 SGHTA, CDR2 FQGNSA. With V trimmed by 1 base and J by 2 bases, 2 bases remained unmatched. The CDR3 has 15 residues. This CDR3 reads CASSLVAGPTDTQYF. As DNA, the CDR3 is TGTGCCAGCAGCTTAGTAGCGGGACCCACAGATACGCAGTATTTT.

The chain combines TRBV7-8 with TRBJ2-7, with 7 bases matching TRBD1. The germline V gene has CDR1 SGHVS and CDR2 FQNEAQ. This CDR3 has 17 amino acids. Trimming took 3 bases from V and 4 from J; bases not matched to a gene: 15. Here the CDR3 DNA reads TGTGCCAGCAGCTTCAGACAGGGTCCCAGCGGATGGTACGAGCAGTACTTC. Translated, it gives CASSFRQGPSGWYEQYF.

This rearrangement joins TRBV28 to TRBJ1-2; tentatively, D is TRBD1 (5 bases). In germline, CDR1 is MDHEN, CDR2 SYDVKM. Between the trimmed V and J ends, which lost 5 bases and 5 bases, there was a span of 18 bases. The CDR3 extends over 15 amino acids. The CDR3 spells CASSAGGEAGYGYTF. The CDR3, as DNA: TGTGCCAGCAGTGCGGGGGGGGAGGCGGGGTATGGCTACACCTTC.

In its sample, this clonotype was seen many times. The chain combines TRBV20-1 with TRBJ1-1; 9 positions agree with TRBD1. The J segment lost 12 bases and the V segment lost 0 bases, leaving 11 bases of the junction unmatched. This CDR3 contains 14 residues. Per germline, CDR1 DFQATT and CDR2 SNEGSKA (reference sequence). The CDR3 protein is CSARDPGTGIVPFF. The CDR3 DNA reads TGCAGTGCTAGAGATCCCGGGACAGGGATCGTCCCTTTCTTT.

In this sample, this clonotype turned up a few times. V is TRBV18 and J is TRBJ2-7; weak D call: TRBD1 (5 bases). V gave up 8 bases and J gave up 4 bases, with 12 bases separating them. Germline CDR1 is KGHSH and CDR2 is LQKENI. This CDR3 has 12 residues. The DNA for the CDR3 is TGTGCCAGCACAGGAGAGGAATACGAGCAGTACTTC. It codes for CASTGEEYEQYF.

V usage is TRBV5-1 and J usage is TRBJ1-1; 8 bases fit TRBD1. Trimming took 0 bases from V and 10 from J; bases not matched to a gene: 2. Germline CDR1 and CDR2: SGHRS and YFSETQ. The CDR3 is 12 amino acids. The CDR3 DNA reads TGCGCCAGCAGCTTGGATACAGGGGGAGCTTTCTTT. Its translation: CASSLDTGGAFF. Combining the CDR3 with reference TRBV5-1 and TRBJ1-1 gives the whole variable domain KAGVTQTPRYLIKTRGQQVTLSCSPISGHRSVSWYQQTPGQGLQFLFEYFSETQRNKGNFPGRFSGRQFSNSRSEMNVSTLELGDSALYLCASSLDTGGAFFGQGTRLTVV.

This clonotype showed up just once. This chain uses TRBV28 with TRBJ2-3; 7 bases are a match to TRBD2. The CDR3 is made up of 13 amino acids. CDR1 is MDHEN and CDR2 is SYDVKM in the germline V gene. J lost 4 bases, V lost 4 bases, and 2 bases had no gene match. The CDR3: CASSWEGPDTQYF. CDR3 nucleotides: TGTGCCAGCAGTTGGGAGGGTCCAGATACGCAGTATTTT.

The J gene is TRBJ2-1, the V gene TRBV9; 9 nucleotides line up with TRBD1. This CDR3 region has 15 residues. The ends lost 5 bases at V and 3 bases at J; junction bases unmatched: 6. The germline CDR1 and CDR2 sequences are SGDLS and YYNGEE. The CDR3 sequence: CASSAGTGLYNEQFF. The CDR3 DNA reads TGTGCCAGCAGTGCCGGGACAGGGCTCTACAATGAGCAGTTCTTC.

The chain is built from TRBV6-2 or TRBV6-3 and TRBJ1-2; no clear D. The CDR3 runs 17 residues. Germline values: CDR1 MNHEY, CDR2 SVGEGT. Trimming took off 4 bases at V and 5 bases at J, with 23 bases between the two ends. The CDR3, as DNA: TGTGCCAGCAGTTTTACCCCGAGGGTCCCGGATCAATATGGCTACACCTTC. The encoded protein is CASSFTPRVPDQYGYTF.

In this sample, this clonotype turned up once. J is TRBJ2-7 and V is TRBV28; either TRBD1 or TRBD2 may supply D (5 bases each). The CDR3 length is 13 residues. The V end lost 7 bases, the J end lost 2 bases, and 12 bases lay between the germline ends. The germline gives CDR1 MDHEN, CDR2 SYDVKM. The CDR3 nucleotides read TGTGCCAGCACTAGGGACGGAACCTACGAGCAGTACTTC. Translation: CASTRDGTYEQYF.

The CDR3 loop is CASSPGTESYEQYF. CDR3 bases: TGTGCCAGCAGCCCGGGGACAGAGTCCTACGAGCAGTACTTC. The J gene is TRBJ2-7, the V gene TRBV9; 7 positions agree with TRBD1. CDR1 is SGDLS, CDR2 YYNGEE, per germline. V gave up 4 bases and J gave up 1 base; unmatched junction bases: 5. CDR3 size: 14 residues.

The chain employs TRBV7-2 and TRBJ1-4; no reliable D call. Trimming left V 1 base short and J 7 bases short, with 16 bases between. This CDR3 spans 16 amino acids. From germline, CDR1 is SGHTA and CDR2 FQGNSA. The CDR3 here is CASSLGGQRGSEKLFF. The CDR3 DNA reads TGTGCCAGCAGCTTAGGAGGGCAGCGAGGGAGTGAAAAACTGTTTTTT.

V usage is TRBV12-3 or TRBV12-4 and J usage is TRBJ2-3; D unclear. V was clipped by 3 bases and J by 3 bases, with 10 bases between them. The CDR3 spans 14 residues. The CDR3 bases are TGTGCCAGCAGTTTGTCGCCTACTACAGATACGCAGTATTTT. It yields the protein CASSLSPTTDTQYF.

This clonotype was counted a few times. This rearrangement joins TRBV5-1 to TRBJ1-1; 7 positions agree with TRBD1. This CDR3 contains 16 residues. The germline V gene has CDR1 SGHRS and CDR2 YFSETQ. V was clipped by 0 bases and J by 4 bases; unmatched bases: 9. The CDR3 DNA sequence: TGCGCCAGCAGCTTGGTCTTTCGACAGGGAGTCACTGAAGCTTTCTTT. Its protein is CASSLVFRQGVTEAFF.

This chain joins TRBV24-1 and TRBJ2-1; D uncertain. Trimming removed 1 base at V and 0 bases at J, with 3 bases between. The CDR3 is made up of 14 amino acids. In germline, CDR1 is KGHDR, CDR2 SFDVKD. The CDR3 loop reads CATSDFSSYNEQFF. The CDR3, as DNA: TGTGCCACCAGTGATTTTTCCTCCTACAATGAGCAGTTCTTC.

This chain connects TRBV7-6 to TRBJ2-7, with 8 positions matching TRBD1. The assigned J gene may be wrong: the sequence end matches TRBJ2-5 better. The V gene's germline CDR1 is SGHVS and CDR2 FNYEAQ. The CDR3 runs 15 residues. CDR3 bases: TGTGCCAGCAGCTACGCGACAGGGGAGGAAGAGACCCAGTACTTC. It is translated as CASSYATGEEETQYF.

The CDR3 coding sequence is TGTGCCACCAGTGATCAAAAACAGGGGGGATTTTATGGCTACACCTTC. This codes for CATSDQKQGGFYGYTF. This chain connects TRBV24-1 to TRBJ1-2; 8 bases fit TRBD1. Germline assignment: CDR1 KGHDR and CDR2 SFDVKD. The CDR3 is 16 residues long. The ends lost 3 bases at V and 5 bases at J; junction bases unmatched: 10.

The V gene is TRBV4-3, the J gene TRBJ2-7; no definite D call. CDR1 and CDR2 (germline): LGHNA, YSLEER. V was pared by 0 bases and J by 2 bases, with 8 bases between. The length of the CDR3 is 14 residues. The CDR3 coding sequence is TGCGCCAGCAGCCAAGAGAAGGCAGCCTACGAGCAGTACTTC. Its protein product is CASSQEKAAYEQYF.

This chain connects TRBV12-3 or TRBV12-4 to TRBJ2-4; D possibly corresponds to TRBD1 (6 bases). Near its end, the DNA agrees better with TRBJ2-5, so the J call may be wrong. The CDR3 spans 13 residues. The CDR3 nucleotides read TGTGCCAGCAGGGGGGACATTCAAGAGACCCAGTACTTC. Its protein product is CASRGDIQETQYF.

This clonotype occurred a few times. The DNA for the CDR3 is TGCAGCGTTGAAGTTCTCATGAGCGGGAGGGCCGGAGAGACCCAGTACTTC. Translating gives CSVEVLMSGRAGETQYF. The genes are TRBV29-1 and TRBJ2-5, with TRBD2 matching over 10 bases. The CDR3 extends over 17 amino acids. CDR1 is SQVTM, CDR2 ANQGSEA, per germline. V trimming: 1 base; J trimming: 4 bases; junction bases outside the gene matches: 12.

This chain uses TRBV20-1 with TRBJ1-2; 9 bases align to TRBD1. V trimming: 4 bases; J trimming: 7 bases; junction bases outside the gene matches: 7. The CDR3 loop spans 13 amino acids. The germline CDR1 and CDR2 sequences are DFQATT and SNEGSKA (reference sequence). The CDR3 nucleotides read TGCAGTGCTACGGACAGGGGATTGCGTGGCTACACCTTC. Amino acid sequence: CSATDRGLRGYTF.

The rearrangement joins TRBV12-3 or TRBV12-4 to TRBJ2-7; D unresolved. CDR3 length equals 13 residues. V lost 6 bases to trimming and J lost 2 bases, with 11 bases between them. In DNA, the CDR3 is TGTGCCAGCAGCTCCCATGATACCTACGAGCAGTACTTC. It codes for CASSSHDTYEQYF.